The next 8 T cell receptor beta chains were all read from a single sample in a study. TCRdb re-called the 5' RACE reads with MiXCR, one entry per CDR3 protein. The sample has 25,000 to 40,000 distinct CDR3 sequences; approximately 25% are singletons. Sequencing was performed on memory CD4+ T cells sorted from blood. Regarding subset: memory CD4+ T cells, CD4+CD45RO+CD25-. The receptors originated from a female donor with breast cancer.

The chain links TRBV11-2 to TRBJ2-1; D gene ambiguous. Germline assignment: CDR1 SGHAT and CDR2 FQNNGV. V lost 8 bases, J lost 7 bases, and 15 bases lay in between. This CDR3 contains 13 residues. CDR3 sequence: CASAETGLNEQFF. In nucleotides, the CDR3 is TGTGCCAGCGCAGAGACGGGTTTAAATGAGCAGTTCTTC. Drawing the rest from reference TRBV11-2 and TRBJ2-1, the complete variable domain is EAGVAQSPRYKIIEKRQSVAFWCNPISGHATLYWYQQILGQGPKLLIQFQNNGVVDDSQLPKDRFSAERLKGVDSTLKIQPAKLEDSAVYLCASAETGLNEQFFGPGTRLTVL.

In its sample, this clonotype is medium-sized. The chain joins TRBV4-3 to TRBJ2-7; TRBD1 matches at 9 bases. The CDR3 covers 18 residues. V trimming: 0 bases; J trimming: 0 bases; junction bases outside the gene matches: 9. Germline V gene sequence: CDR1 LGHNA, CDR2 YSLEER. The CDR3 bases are TGCGCCAGCAGCCAAGAAGCTAAAAGGGACAGGGTCTCCTACGAGCAGTACTTC. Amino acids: CASSQEAKRDRVSYEQYF.

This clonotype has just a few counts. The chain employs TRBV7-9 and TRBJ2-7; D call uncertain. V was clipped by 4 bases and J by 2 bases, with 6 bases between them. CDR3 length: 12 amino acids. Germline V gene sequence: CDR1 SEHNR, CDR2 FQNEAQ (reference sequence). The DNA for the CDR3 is TGTGCCAGCAGCTCCCACACCTACGAGCAGTACTTC. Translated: CASSSHTYEQYF. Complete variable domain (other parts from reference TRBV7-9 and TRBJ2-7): DTGVSQNPRHKITKRGQNVTFRCDPISEHNRLYWYRQTLGQGPEFLTYFQNEAQLEKSRLLSDRFSAERPKGSFSTLEIQRTEQGDSAMYLCASSSHTYEQYFGPGTRLTVT.

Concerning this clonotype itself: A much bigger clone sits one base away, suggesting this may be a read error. CDR3 bases: TGCAATGCTAGGCAGGGGTATAACACTGAAGCTTTCTTT. As protein: CNARQGYNTEAFF. This chain joins TRBV20-1 and TRBJ1-1; TRBD1 might be the D (6 bases). This CDR3 is built from 13 residues. The germline V gene encodes CDR1 DFQATT and CDR2 SNEGSKA (reference sequence).

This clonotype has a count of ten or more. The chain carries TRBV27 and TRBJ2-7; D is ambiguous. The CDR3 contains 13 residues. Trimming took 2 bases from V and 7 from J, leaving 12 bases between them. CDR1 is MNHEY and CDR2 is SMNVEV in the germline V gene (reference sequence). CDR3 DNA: TGTGCCAGCAGTTTAGAAGATAAGACTGAGCAGTACTTC. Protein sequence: CASSLEDKTEQYF.

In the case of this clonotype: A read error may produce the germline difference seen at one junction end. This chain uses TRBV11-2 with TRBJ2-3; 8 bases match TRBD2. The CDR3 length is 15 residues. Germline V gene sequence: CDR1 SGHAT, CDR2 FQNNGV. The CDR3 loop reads CASSVSGAAGDTQYF. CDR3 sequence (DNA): TGTGCCAGCAGCGTTAGCGGGGCAGCGGGGGATACACAGTATTTT.

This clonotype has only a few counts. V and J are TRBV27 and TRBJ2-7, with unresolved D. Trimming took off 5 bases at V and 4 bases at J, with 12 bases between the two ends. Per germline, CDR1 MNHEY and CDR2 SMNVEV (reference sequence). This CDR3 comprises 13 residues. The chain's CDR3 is CASSPNDEYEQYF. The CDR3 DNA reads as TGTGCCAGCAGTCCGAATGACGAATACGAGCAGTACTTC.

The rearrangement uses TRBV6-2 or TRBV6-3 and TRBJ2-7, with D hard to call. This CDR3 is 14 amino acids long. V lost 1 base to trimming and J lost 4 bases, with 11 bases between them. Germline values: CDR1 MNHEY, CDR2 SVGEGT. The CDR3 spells CASSYFPMGYEQYF. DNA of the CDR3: TGTGCCAGCAGTTACTTTCCGATGGGTTACGAGCAGTACTTC.